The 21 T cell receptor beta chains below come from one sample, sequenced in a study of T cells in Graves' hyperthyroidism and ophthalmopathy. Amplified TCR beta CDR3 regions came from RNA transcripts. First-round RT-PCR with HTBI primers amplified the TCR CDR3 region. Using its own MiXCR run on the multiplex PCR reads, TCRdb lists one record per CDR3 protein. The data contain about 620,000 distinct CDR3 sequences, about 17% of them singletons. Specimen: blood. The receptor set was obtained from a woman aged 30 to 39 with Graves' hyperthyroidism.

CDR3 nucleotide sequence: TGCAGTGCAGATTCCTCGGAGGGCCCTTACGAGCAGTACTTC. Translating it yields CSADSSEGPYEQYF. The chain recombines TRBV20-1 with TRBJ2-7, with a possible D match to TRBD2 (6 bases). CDR3 length: 14 residues. Trimming cost V 6 bases and J 4 bases, with 19 bases left between them. Per the germline V gene, CDR1 is DFQATT and CDR2 is SNEGSKA (reference sequence).

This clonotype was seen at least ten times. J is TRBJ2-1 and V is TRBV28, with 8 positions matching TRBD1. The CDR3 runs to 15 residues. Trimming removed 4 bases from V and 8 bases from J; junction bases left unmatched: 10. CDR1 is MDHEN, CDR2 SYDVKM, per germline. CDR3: CASSSRRQGPYEQFF. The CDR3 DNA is TGTGCCAGCAGTTCCAGGAGACAGGGGCCCTATGAGCAGTTCTTC.

CDR3 residues: CASSQATGGGSNQPQHF. DNA of the CDR3: TGTGCCAGCAGCCAAGCCACAGGGGGAGGGAGCAATCAGCCCCAGCATTTT. The V gene is TRBV3-1, the J gene TRBJ1-5; 8 bases agree with TRBD1. The CDR3 runs 17 residues. Germline CDR1 LGHDT, CDR2 YNNKEL (reference sequence). V trimming: 1 base; J trimming: 1 base; junction bases outside the gene matches: 6. Filled out from reference TRBV3-1 and TRBJ1-5, the complete variable domain reads DTAVSQTPKYLVTQMGNDKSIKCEQNLGHDTMYWYKQDSKKFLKIMFSYNNKELIINETVPNRFSPKSPDKAHLNLHINSLELGDSAVYFCASSQATGGGSNQPQHFGDGTRLSIL.

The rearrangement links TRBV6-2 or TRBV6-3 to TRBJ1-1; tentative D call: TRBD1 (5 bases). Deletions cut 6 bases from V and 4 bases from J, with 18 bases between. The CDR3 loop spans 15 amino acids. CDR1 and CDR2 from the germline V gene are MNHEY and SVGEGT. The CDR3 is CASSDTRVVGTEAFF. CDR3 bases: TGTGCCAGCAGCGATACCAGGGTAGTAGGCACTGAAGCTTTCTTT.

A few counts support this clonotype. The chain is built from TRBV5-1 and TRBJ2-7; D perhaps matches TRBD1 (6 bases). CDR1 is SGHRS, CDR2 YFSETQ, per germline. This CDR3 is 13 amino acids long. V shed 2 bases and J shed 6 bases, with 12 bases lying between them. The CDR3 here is CASSLTGIAEQYF. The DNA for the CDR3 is TGCGCCAGCAGCTTAACAGGGATAGCCGAGCAGTACTTC.

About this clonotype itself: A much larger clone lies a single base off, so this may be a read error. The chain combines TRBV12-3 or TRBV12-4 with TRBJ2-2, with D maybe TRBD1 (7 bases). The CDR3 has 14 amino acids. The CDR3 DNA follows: TGTGCCAGCAGTCTACAGGGGCCTGGCGGGGAGCCGTTTTTT. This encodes CASSLQGPGGEPFF.

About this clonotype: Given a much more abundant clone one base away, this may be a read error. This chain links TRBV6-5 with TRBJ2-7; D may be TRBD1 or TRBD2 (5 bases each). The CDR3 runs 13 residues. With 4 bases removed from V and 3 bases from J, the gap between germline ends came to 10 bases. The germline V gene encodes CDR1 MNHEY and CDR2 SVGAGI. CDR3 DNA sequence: TGTGCCAGCAGTTCGGGACCCCACTACGAGCAGTACTTC. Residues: CASSSGPHYEQYF.

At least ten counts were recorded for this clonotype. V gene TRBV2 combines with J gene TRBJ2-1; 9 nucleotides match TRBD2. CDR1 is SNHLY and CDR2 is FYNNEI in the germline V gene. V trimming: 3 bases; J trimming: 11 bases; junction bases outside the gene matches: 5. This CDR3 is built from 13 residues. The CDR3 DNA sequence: TGTGCCAGCAGTGACCAGGCTAGCGGGAAGCAGTTCTTC. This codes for CASSDQASGKQFF.

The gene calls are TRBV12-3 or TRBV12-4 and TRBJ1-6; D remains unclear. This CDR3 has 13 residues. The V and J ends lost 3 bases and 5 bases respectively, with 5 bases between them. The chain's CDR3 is CASSFTDNSPLHF. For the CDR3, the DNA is TGTGCCAGCAGTTTCACAGATAATTCACCCCTCCACTTT.

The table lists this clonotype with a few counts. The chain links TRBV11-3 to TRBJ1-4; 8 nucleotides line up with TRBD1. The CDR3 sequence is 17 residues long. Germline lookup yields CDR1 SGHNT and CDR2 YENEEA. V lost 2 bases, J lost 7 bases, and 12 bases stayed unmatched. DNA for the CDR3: TGTGCCAGCAGCTTACGAGGTTCAGGGACAGGAGGTGAAAAACTGTTTTTT. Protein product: CASSLRGSGTGGEKLFF. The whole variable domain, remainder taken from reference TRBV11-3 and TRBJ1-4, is EAGVVQSPRYKIIEKKQPVAFWCNPISGHNTLYWYLQNLGQGPELLIRYENEEAVDDSQLPKDRFSAERLKGVDSTLKIQPAELGDSAVYLCASSLRGSGTGGEKLFFGSGTQLSVL.

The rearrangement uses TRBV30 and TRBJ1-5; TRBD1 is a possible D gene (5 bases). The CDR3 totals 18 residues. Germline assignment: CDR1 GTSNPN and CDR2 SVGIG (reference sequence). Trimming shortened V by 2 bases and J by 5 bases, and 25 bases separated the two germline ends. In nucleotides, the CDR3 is TGTGCCTGGAGTCCCCCCTTGGTTCGGGGGTTCAGGGATCAGCCCCAGCATTTT. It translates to CAWSPPLVRGFRDQPQHF.

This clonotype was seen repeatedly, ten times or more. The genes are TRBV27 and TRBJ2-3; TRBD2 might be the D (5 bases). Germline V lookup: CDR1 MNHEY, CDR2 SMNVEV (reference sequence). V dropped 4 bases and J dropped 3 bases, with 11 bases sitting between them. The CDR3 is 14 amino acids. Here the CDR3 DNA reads TGTGCCAGCAGTTATGGCGGGCAGACAGATACGCAGTATTTT. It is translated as CASSYGGQTDTQYF.

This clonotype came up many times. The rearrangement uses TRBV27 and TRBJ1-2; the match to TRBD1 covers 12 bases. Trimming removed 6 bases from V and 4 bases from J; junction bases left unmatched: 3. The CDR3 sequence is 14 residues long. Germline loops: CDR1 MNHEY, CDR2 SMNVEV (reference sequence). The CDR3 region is CASRGQGASYGYTF. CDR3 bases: TGTGCCAGCAGGGGACAGGGGGCAAGCTATGGCTACACCTTC.

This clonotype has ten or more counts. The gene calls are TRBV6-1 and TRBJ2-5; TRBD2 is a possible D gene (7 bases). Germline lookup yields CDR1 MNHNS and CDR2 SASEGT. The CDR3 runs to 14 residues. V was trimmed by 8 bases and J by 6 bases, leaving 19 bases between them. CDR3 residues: CASHAGAWGQTQYF. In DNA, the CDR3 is TGTGCCAGCCATGCGGGGGCGTGGGGTCAGACCCAGTACTTC.

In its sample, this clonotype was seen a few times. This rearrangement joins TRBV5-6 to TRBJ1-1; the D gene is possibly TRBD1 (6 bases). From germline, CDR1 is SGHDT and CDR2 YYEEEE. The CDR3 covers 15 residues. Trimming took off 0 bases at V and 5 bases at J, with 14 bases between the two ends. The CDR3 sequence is CASSLGRGRGTEAFF. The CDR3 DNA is TGTGCCAGCAGCTTGGGTCGGGGGCGCGGGACTGAAGCTTTCTTT.

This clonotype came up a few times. The CDR3 sequence is CSARLQNTEAFF. The CDR3 DNA reads TGCAGTGCTAGACTTCAGAACACTGAAGCTTTCTTT. V and J are TRBV20-1 and TRBJ1-1; D is ambiguous. The V gene's germline CDR1 is DFQATT and CDR2 SNEGSKA (reference sequence). The CDR3 consists of 12 residues. V was trimmed by 2 bases and J by 1 base, leaving 5 bases between them.

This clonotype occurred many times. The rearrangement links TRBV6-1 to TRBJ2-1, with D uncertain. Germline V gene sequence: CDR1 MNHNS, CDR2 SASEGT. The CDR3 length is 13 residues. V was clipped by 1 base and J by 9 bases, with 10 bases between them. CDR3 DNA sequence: TGTGCCAGCAGTGAAGTGGCCTCAAGTGAGCAGTTCTTC. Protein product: CASSEVASSEQFF.

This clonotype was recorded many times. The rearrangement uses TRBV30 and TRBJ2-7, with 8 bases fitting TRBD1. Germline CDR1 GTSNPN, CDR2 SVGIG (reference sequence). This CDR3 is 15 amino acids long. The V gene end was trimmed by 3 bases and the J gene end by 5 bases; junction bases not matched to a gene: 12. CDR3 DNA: TGTGCCTGGAGCGCCGGGCAGGGGGCGTGGAACGAGCAGTACTTC. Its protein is CAWSAGQGAWNEQYF.

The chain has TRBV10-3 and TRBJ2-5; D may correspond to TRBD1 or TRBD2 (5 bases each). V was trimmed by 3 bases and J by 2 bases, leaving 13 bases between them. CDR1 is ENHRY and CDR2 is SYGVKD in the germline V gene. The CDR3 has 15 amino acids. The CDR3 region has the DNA TGTGCCATCAGTGAATGGGGGAGAGGTCAAGAGACCCAGTACTTC. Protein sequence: CAISEWGRGQETQYF.

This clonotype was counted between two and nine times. The CDR3, as DNA: TGTGCCAGCAGTTTTTCAGGGGAACCCTACGAGCAGTACTTC. Protein product: CASSFSGEPYEQYF. V usage is TRBV28 and J usage is TRBJ2-7, with a weak D call TRBD1 (6 bases). From germline, CDR1 is MDHEN and CDR2 SYDVKM. This CDR3 is 14 amino acids long. Trimming left V 3 bases short and J 2 bases short, with 11 bases between.

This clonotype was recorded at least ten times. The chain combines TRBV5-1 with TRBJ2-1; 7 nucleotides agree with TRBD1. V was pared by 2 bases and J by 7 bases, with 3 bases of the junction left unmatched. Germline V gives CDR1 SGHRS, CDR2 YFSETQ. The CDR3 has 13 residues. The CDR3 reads CASSLRQGNEQFF. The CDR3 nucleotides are TGCGCCAGCAGCTTAAGACAGGGAAATGAGCAGTTCTTC.